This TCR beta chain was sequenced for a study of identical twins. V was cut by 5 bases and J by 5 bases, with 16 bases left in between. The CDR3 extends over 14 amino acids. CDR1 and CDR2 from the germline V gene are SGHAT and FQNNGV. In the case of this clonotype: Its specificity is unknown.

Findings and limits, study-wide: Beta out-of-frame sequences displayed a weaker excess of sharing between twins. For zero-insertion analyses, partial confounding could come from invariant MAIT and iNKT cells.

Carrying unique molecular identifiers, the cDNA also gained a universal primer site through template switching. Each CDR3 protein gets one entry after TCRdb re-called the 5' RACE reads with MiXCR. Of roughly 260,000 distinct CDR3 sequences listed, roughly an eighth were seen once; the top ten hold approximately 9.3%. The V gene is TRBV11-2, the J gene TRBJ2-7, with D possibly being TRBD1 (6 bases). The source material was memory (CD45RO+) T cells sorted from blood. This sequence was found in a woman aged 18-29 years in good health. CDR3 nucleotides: TGTGCCAGCAGCCGAATCCGGGACACAGACGAGCAGTACTTC. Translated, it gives CASSRIRDTDEQYF.